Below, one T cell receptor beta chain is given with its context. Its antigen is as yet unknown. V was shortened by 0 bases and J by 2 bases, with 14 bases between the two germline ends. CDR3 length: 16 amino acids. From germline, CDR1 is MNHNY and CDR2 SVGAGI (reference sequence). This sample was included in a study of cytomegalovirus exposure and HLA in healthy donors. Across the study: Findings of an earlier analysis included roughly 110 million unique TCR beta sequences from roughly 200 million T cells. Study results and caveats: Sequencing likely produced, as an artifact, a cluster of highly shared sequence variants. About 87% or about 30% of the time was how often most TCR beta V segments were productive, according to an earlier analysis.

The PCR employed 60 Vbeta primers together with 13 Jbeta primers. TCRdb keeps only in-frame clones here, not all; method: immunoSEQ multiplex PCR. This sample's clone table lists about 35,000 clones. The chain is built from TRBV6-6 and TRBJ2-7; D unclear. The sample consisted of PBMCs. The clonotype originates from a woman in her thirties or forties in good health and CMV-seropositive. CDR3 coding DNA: TGTGCCAGCAGTTACTCGAGGTTTGCAGCTGCCTACGAGCAGTACTTC. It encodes CASSYSRFAAAYEQYF.